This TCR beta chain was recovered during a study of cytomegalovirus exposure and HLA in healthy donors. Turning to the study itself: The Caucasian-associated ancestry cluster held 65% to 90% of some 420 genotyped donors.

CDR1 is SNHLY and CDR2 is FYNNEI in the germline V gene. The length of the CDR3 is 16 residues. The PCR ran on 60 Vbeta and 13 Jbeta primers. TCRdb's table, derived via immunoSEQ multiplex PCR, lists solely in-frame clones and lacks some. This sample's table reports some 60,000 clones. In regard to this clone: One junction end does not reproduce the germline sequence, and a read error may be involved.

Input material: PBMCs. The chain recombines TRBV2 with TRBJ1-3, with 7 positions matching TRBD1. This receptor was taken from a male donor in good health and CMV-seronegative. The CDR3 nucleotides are TGTGCCAGCAGTGAATTCCCGGGACAGCCGGAGAACAACATATATTTT. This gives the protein CASSEFPGQPENNIYF.